Listed below are T cell receptor beta chains from one sample, sequenced in a study of CD8 T cells in ankylosing spondylitis. TCRdb used MiXCR to reprocess the 5' RACE reads, holding one entry per CDR3 protein. The top ten clones hold about an eighth of a sample with around 340,000 distinct CDR3 sequences, approximately 20% of them seen once. The specimen sequenced was blood, either unsorted or a sorted T cell fraction (not recorded which). These receptors all come from a male donor with ankylosing spondylitis or in good health (not recorded which). Both conserved end residues are part of each CDR3. A D gene is named only where the DNA matches it firmly. Clone size is given for some rows only: seen once, a few or many times, or a class if the clone is expanded.

J | D | V | size | CDR3 | DNA
TRBJ2-3 | TRBD1 | TRBV12-3/TRBV12-4 | few | CASSPGTGIGTDTQYF | TGTGCCAGCAGTCCCGGGACAGGGATCGGCACAGATACGCAGTATTTT
TRBJ2-1 | TRBD2 | TRBV11-2 | few | CASSSHSGGVYNEQFF | TGTGCCAGCAGCTCCCATAGCGGGGGGGTCTACAATGAGCAGTTCTTC
TRBJ2-1 | TRBD1 | TRBV4-1 | NA | CASSPWTGQYNEQFF | TGCGCCAGCAGCCCTTGGACAGGGCAATACAATGAGCAGTTCTTC
TRBJ2-7 | NA | TRBV11-2 | NA | CASSTPGTASYEQYF | TGTGCCAGCAGCACCCCCGGGACGGCCTCCTACGAGCAGTACTTC
TRBJ2-7 | NA | TRBV7-9 | NA | CASSPDSHEQYF | TGTGCCAGCAGCCCGGACAGTCACGAGCAGTACTTC
TRBJ2-1 | NA | TRBV12-3/TRBV12-4 | few | CASSFAGKRQFF | TGTGCCAGCAGTTTCGCGGGGAAGAGGCAGTTCTTC
TRBJ2-1 | NA | TRBV15 | few | CATSERERENEQFF | TGTGCCACCAGCGAGAGGGAAAGGGAGAATGAGCAGTTCTTC
TRBJ2-3 | NA | TRBV7-9 | NA | CASSLDALTPDTQYF | TGTGCCAGCAGCTTAGATGCCCTCACGCCCGATACGCAGTATTTT
TRBJ2-7 | NA | TRBV3-1 | few | CASSSRLYYEQYF | TGTGCCAGCAGCTCCCGACTATACTACGAGCAGTACTTC
TRBJ2-5 | NA | TRBV7-9 | NA | CASFKGDTQETQYF | TGTGCCAGCTTTAAAGGGGACACACAAGAGACCCAGTACTTC
TRBJ2-2 | NA | TRBV12-3/TRBV12-4 | NA | CASSLRMTNTGELFF | TGTGCCAGCAGTTTAAGAATGACTAACACCGGGGAGCTGTTTTTT
TRBJ2-3 | TRBD1 | TRBV30 | NA | CAWSDGTAITDTQYF | TGTGCCTGGAGTGACGGGACAGCCATCACAGATACGCAGTATTTT
TRBJ2-1 | NA | TRBV15 | NA | CATSIGRGRVNEQFF | TGTGCCACCAGCATAGGGCGGGGACGAGTCAATGAGCAGTTCTTC